What follows is one T cell receptor (beta chain) and its context. Its antigen remains unidentified. RNA extraction was followed by reverse transcription into cDNA, which acted as the sequencing template. Clones were sequenced by immunoSEQ multiplex PCR, and TCRdb holds only the in-frame ones, with some missing. The sample contains about 220,000 clones, approximately 57% of which appear only once. The data were obtained in a study of CD8+ T cells in alopecia areata. Study results and limitations: Because of a solitary nonresponder, the connection of baseline CD8+ expansion to response stays uncertain.

Treatment given: oral pan-JAK inhibitor, 5-10 mg twice daily. As part of sample collection, lesional scalp punch biopsies and peripheral blood were taken from alopecia areata patients. The input for sequencing was CD4+ T cells sorted from blood, taken at week 4, from a patient treated with tofacitinib. This sequence was found in a human donor with alopecia areata.

CDR3 DNA: TGCGCCAGCAGCCTAGCACTAGCGGGGTACACAGATACGCAGTATTTT. Its protein product is CASSLALAGYTDTQYF. The genes are TRBV4-1 and TRBJ2-3; the match to TRBD2 covers 10 bases. Germline trimming cut 4 bases from V and 2 bases from J; bases unmatched to any gene: 6. The germline V gene encodes CDR1 MGHRA and CDR2 YSYEKL. This CDR3 has 16 residues.